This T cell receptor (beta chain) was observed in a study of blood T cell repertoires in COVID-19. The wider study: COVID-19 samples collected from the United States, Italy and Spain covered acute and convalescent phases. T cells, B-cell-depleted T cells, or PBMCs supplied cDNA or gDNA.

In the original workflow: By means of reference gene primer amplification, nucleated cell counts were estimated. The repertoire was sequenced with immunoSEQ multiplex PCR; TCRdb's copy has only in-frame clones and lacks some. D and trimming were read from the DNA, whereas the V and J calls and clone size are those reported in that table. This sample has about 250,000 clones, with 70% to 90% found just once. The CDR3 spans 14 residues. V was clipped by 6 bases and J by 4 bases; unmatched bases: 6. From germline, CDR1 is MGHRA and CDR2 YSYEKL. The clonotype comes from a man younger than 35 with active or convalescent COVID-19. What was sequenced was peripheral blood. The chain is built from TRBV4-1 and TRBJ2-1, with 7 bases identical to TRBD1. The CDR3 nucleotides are TGCGCCAGCAGTCCAACAGGGGCGTACAATGAGCAGTTCTTC. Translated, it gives CASSPTGAYNEQFF.